A single sample is the source of the 16 T cell receptor beta chains below, sequenced in a study of OX40 agonist ivuxolimab in advanced cancers. Here immunoSEQ multiplex PCR was the method, and the copy in TCRdb shows in-frame clones only, minus some. The sample lists about 18,000 clones; 65% to 85% were seen once. This sample comprised CD4+ or CD8+ T cells sorted from blood, obtained in a trial of the OX40 agonist ivuxolimab. The receptors come from an adult with an advanced solid tumor such as melanoma, head and neck, liver or kidney cancer.

This clone was observed a single time. V is TRBV28 and J is TRBJ1-4; the D is unclear. The CDR3 length is 15 residues. Germline values: CDR1 MDHEN, CDR2 SYDVKM. V gave up 5 bases and J gave up 7 bases, with 17 bases separating them. CDR3 DNA: TGTGCCAGCAGTCCTTTCAACCCCGTGGGTGAAAAACTGTTTTTT. Protein sequence: CASSPFNPVGEKLFF.

V and J are TRBV4-1 and TRBJ2-7, with D tentatively TRBD1 or TRBD2 (6 bases each). V gave up 0 bases and J gave up 0 bases, with 9 bases separating them. CDR3 size: 15 residues. The germline CDR1 and CDR2 sequences are MGHRA and YSYEKL. The CDR3 DNA is TGCGCCAGCAGCCAAGAAGGGGGGAGCTCCTACGAGCAGTACTTC. Translation gives CASSQEGGSSYEQYF.

V is TRBV28 and J is TRBJ1-1; weak D call: TRBD1 (6 bases). This CDR3 region has 18 residues. V was cut by 5 bases and J by 2 bases, with 24 bases left in between. Germline values: CDR1 MDHEN, CDR2 SYDVKM. CDR3 sequence (DNA): TGTGCCAGCAGTGAACCCTTTCTTAGTTGGGGGGCCAACACTGAAGCTTTCTTT. It specifies CASSEPFLSWGANTEAFF.

The rearrangement uses TRBV5-4 and TRBJ1-1; weak D call: TRBD1 (5 bases). V was trimmed by 0 bases and J by 1 base, leaving 10 bases between them. Germline assignment: CDR1 SGHNT and CDR2 YYREEE (reference sequence). This CDR3 spans 15 amino acids. CDR3 sequence (DNA): TGTGCCAGCAGCTTGGTGGTAGGGGAGAACACTGAAGCTTTCTTT. Protein product: CASSLVVGENTEAFF. Complete variable domain (other parts from reference TRBV5-4 and TRBJ1-1): ETGVTQSPTHLIKTRGQQVTLRCSSQSGHNTVSWYQQALGQGPQFIFQYYREEENGRGNFPPRFSGLQFPNYSSELNVNALELDDSALYLCASSLVVGENTEAFFGQGTRLTVV.

The chain is built from TRBV7-2 and TRBJ2-1; TRBD2 matches at 11 bases. CDR1 and CDR2 (germline): SGHTA, FQGNSA. CDR3 size: 14 residues. The V gene end was trimmed by 3 bases and the J gene end by 7 bases; junction bases not matched to a gene: 2. The CDR3 loop reads CASSFSGGGNEQFF. In nucleotides, the CDR3 is TGTGCCAGCAGCTTTAGCGGGGGGGGTAATGAGCAGTTCTTC.

V is TRBV6-1 and J is TRBJ2-1, with D unresolved. The length of the CDR3 is 11 residues. Germline-derived CDR1 and CDR2 are MNHNS and SASEGT. The ends were cut back, 6 bases at V and 4 bases at J, with 4 bases in the middle. In DNA, the CDR3 is TGTGCCAGCAGCCTATACAATGAGCAGTTCTTC. As protein: CASSLYNEQFF.

The chain carries TRBV29-1 and TRBJ2-7; a possible D gene is TRBD2 (5 bases). V lost 2 bases and J lost 1, with 12 bases in between. The germline V gene has CDR1 SQVTM and CDR2 ANQGSEA. This CDR3 contains 14 residues. The chain's CDR3 is CSVETPPGSYEQYF. The CDR3 region has the DNA TGCAGCGTTGAAACCCCCCCGGGGTCCTACGAGCAGTACTTC.

The V and J genes are TRBV27 and TRBJ1-1; D not resolved. CDR3 length: 13 residues. CDR1 is MNHEY, CDR2 SMNVEV, per germline (reference sequence). Trimming left V 2 bases short and J 3 bases short, with 7 bases between. The CDR3 region has the DNA TGTGCCAGCAGTTTAATCGGTTACACTGAAGCTTTCTTT. This sequence encodes CASSLIGYTEAFF.

The chain carries TRBV7-9 and TRBJ1-2; TRBD1 agrees at 9 bases. This CDR3 spans 18 amino acids. Losses at the gene ends were 1 base for V and 8 bases for J; bases not matched to a gene: 17. Germline CDR1 reads SEHNR; CDR2 reads FQNEAQ (reference sequence). CDR3 in DNA: TGTGCCAGCAGCTTAGGGGTGGGCCGGACAGGGGAGATCGGAGGCTACACCTTC. Protein: CASSLGVGRTGEIGGYTF.

The rearrangement uses TRBV5-1 and TRBJ2-7, with D perhaps matching TRBD1 (5 bases). The CDR3 covers 14 residues. CDR1 is SGHRS, CDR2 YFSETQ, per germline. V lost 0 bases, J lost 2 bases, and 9 bases lay in between. For the CDR3, the DNA is TGCGCCAGCAGCTTGGAAGGGGCAGCCTACGAGCAGTACTTC. This codes for CASSLEGAAYEQYF.

The J gene is TRBJ2-3, the V gene TRBV2, with 7 bases aligning to TRBD2. The CDR3 is 15 residues long. The germline V gene has CDR1 SNHLY and CDR2 FYNNEI. V gave up 8 bases and J gave up 3 bases; unmatched junction bases: 11. CDR3 sequence: CASSQETSKTDTQYF. DNA of the CDR3: TGTGCCAGCTCGCAGGAGACTAGCAAAACAGATACGCAGTATTTT.

The rearrangement links TRBV19 to TRBJ2-7; D may be TRBD2 (6 bases). Germline-derived CDR1 and CDR2 are LNHDA and SQIVND (reference sequence). V was shortened by 5 bases and J by 1 base, with 12 bases between the two germline ends. The CDR3 length is 14 residues. CDR3 sequence reads: CASSLAGGSYEQYF. CDR3 coding DNA: TGTGCCAGTAGTCTTGCCGGGGGTTCCTACGAGCAGTACTTC.

The J gene is TRBJ1-2, the V gene TRBV6-5; perhaps TRBD1 as D (6 bases). Trimming removed 0 bases from V and 4 bases from J, with 9 bases in between. The CDR3 extends over 14 amino acids. Germline values: CDR1 MNHEY, CDR2 SVGAGI. The CDR3 loop is CASSYSPGVYGYTF. The CDR3 DNA is TGTGCCAGCAGTTACTCGCCAGGGGTCTATGGCTACACCTTC.

By proportion, this clone is medium-sized. The CDR3 region is CASSRLPPDEQFF. CDR3 sequence (DNA): TGCGCCAGCAGTCGACTGCCCCCCGATGAGCAGTTCTTC. The chain links TRBV10-1 to TRBJ2-1; the D is unclear. This CDR3 spans 13 amino acids. Trimming took off 5 bases at V and 8 bases at J, with 13 bases between the two ends. The germline gives CDR1 WNHNN, CDR2 SYGVQD (reference sequence).

V usage is TRBV19 and J usage is TRBJ1-5; 7 nucleotides agree with TRBD1. The CDR3 has 17 residues. Germline-derived CDR1 and CDR2 are LNHDA and SQIVND (reference sequence). The V gene end was trimmed by 6 bases and the J gene end by 0 bases; junction bases not matched to a gene: 11. The CDR3 coding sequence is TGTGCCAGTAGCCTGGGACAGCTAATCTATAGCAATCAGCCCCAGCATTTT. Translation: CASSLGQLIYSNQPQHF.

This clone was seen a few times. At one of its ends the junction is not consistent with the germline gene, which may arise from a read error. The rearrangement joins TRBV5-5 to TRBJ1-5; D is ambiguous. Germline V gene data show CDR1 as SGHKS and CDR2 as YYEKEE (reference sequence). The CDR3 length is 15 residues. CDR3 in DNA: TGCGCCAGCAGCCAAGACGTGGGCAGCAATCAGCCCCAGCATTTT. Protein product: CASSQDVGSNQPQHF.